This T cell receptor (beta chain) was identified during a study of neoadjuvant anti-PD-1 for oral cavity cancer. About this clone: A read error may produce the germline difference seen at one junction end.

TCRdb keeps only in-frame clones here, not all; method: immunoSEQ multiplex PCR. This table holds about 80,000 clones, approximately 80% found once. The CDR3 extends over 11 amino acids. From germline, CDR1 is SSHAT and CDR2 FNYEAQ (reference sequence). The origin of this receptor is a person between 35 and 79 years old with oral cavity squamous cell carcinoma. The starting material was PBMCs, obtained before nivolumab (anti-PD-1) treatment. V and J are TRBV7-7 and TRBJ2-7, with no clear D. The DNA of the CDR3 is TGTGCTAGCAGGCTTTCCGAGGAGCAGTACTTC. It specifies CASRLSEEQYF.